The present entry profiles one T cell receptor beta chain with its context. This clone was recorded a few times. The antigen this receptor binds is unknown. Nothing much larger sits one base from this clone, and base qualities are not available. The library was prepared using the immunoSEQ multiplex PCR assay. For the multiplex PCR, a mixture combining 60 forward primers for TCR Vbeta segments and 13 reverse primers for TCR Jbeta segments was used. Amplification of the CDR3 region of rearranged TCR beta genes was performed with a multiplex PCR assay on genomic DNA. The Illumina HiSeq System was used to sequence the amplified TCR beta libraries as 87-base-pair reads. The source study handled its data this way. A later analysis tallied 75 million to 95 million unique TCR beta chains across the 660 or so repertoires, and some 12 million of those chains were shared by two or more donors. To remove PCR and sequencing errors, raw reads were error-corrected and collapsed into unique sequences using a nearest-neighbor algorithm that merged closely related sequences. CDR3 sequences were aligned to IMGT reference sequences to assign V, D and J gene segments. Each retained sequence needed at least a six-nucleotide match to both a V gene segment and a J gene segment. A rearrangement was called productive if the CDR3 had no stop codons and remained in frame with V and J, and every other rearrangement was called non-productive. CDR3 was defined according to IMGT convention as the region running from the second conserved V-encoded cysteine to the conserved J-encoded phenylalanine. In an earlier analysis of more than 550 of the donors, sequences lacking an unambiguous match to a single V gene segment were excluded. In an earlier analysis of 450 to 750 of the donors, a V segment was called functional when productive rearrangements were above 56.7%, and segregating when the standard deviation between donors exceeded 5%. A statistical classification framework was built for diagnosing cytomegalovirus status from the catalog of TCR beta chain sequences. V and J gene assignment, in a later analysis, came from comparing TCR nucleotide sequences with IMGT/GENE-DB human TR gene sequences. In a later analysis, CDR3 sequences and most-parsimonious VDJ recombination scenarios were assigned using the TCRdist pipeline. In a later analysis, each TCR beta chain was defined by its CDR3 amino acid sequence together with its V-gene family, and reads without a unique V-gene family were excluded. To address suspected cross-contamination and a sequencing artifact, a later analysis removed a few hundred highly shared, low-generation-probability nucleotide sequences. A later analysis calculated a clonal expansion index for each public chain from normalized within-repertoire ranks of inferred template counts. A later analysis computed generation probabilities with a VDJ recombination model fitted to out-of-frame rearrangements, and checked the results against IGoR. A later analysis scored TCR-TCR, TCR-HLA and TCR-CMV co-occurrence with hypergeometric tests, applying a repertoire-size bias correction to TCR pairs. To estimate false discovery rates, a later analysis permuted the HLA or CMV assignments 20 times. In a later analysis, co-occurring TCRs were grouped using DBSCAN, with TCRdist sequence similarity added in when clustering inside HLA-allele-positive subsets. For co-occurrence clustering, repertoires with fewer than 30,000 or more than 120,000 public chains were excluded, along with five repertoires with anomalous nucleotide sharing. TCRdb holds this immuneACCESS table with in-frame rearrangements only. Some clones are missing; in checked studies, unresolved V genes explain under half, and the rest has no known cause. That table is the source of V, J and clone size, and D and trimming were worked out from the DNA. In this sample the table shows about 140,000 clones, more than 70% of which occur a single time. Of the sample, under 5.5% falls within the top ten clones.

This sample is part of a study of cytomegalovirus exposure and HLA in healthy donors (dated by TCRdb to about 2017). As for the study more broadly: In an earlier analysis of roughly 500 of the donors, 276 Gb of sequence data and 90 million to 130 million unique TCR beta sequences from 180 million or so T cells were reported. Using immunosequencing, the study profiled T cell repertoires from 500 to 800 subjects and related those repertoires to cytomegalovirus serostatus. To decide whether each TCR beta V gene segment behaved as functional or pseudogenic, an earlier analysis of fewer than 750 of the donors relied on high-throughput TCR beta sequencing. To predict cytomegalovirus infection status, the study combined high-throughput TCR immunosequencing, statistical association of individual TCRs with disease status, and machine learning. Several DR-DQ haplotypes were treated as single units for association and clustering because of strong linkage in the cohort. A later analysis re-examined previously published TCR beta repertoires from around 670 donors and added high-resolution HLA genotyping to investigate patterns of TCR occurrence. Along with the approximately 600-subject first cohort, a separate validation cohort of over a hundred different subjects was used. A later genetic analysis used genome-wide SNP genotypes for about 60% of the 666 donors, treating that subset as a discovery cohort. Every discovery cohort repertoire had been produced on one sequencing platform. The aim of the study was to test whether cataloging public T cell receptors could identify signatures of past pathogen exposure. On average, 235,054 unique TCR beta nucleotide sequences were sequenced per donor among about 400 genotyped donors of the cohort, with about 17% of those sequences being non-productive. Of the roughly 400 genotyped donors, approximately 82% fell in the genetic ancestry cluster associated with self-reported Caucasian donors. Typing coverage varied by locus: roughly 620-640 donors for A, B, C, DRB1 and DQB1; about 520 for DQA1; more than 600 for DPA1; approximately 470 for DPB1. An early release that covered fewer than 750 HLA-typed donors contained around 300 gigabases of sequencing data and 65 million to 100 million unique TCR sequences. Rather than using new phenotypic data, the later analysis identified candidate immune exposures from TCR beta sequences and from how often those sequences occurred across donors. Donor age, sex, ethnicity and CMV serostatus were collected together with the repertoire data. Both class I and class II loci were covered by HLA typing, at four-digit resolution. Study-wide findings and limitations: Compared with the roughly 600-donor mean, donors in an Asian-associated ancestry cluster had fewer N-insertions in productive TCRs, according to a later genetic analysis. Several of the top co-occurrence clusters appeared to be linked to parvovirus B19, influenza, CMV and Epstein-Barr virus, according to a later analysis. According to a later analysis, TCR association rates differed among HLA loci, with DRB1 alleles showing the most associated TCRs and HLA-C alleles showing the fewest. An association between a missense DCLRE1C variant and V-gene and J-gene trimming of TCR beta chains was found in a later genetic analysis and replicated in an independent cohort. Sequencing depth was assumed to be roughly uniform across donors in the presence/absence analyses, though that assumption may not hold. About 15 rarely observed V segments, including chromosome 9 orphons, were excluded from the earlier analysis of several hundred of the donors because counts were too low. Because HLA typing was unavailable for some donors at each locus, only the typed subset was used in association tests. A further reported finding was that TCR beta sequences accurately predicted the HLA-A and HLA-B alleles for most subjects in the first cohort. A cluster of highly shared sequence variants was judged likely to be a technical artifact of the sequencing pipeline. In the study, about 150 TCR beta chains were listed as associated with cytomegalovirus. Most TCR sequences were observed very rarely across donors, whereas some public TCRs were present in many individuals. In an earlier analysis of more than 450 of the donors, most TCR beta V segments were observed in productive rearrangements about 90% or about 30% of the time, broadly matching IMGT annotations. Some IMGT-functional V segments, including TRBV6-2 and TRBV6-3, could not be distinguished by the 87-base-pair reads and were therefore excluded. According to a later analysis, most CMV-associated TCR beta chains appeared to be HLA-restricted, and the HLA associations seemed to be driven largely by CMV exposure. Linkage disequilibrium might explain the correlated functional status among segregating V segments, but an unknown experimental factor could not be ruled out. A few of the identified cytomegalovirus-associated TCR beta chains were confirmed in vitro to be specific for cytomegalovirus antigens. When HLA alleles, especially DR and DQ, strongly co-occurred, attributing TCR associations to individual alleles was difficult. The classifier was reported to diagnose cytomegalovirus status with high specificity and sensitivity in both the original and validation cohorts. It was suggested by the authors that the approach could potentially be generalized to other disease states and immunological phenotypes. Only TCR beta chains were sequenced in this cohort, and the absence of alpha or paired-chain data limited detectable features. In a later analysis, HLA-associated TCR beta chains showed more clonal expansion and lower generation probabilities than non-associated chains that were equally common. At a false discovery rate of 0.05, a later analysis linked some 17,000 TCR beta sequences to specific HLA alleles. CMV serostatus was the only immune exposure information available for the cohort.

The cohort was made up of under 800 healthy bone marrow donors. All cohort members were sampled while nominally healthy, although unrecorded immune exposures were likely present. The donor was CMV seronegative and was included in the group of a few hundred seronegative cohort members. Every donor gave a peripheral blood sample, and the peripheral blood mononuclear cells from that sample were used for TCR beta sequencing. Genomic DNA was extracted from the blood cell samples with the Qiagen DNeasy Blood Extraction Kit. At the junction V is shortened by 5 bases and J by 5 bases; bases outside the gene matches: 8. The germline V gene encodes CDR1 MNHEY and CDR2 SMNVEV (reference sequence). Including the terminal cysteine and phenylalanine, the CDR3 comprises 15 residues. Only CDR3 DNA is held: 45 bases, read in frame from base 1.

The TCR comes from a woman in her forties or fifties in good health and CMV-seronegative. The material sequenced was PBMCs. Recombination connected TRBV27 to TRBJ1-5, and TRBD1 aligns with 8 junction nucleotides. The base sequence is TGTGCCAGCAGTCCCAGGGGGCGTGGGGATCAGCCCCAGCATTTT. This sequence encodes CASSPRGRGDQPQHF.